The 7 T cell receptor beta chains presented below share a single source sample, sequenced in a study of control samples from healthy donors and cancer patients. Measured with immunoSEQ multiplex PCR; TCRdb has only the in-frame clones, and not every one. The sample shows 90,000 to 100,000 clones, over 60% of them seen only once. The sample comprised blood. Receptors originate from a woman aged 25 to 39 in good health.

J is TRBJ2-7 and V is TRBV18, with TRBD1 as a possible D gene (7 bases). Trimming stripped 6 bases from V and 1 base from J, with 22 bases between. Germline V CDR1 and CDR2: KGHSH, LQKENI. CDR3 length: 17 amino acids. Here the CDR3 DNA reads TGTGCCAGCTCGATCGCGGTCGACAGGGCGGGATCCTACGAGCAGTACTTC. It is translated as CASSIAVDRAGSYEQYF.

The rearrangement links TRBV19 to TRBJ1-4, with 8 bases matching TRBD1. After removal of 9 bases from V and 0 bases from J, the junction contained 6 bases not matched to a gene. This CDR3 spans 15 amino acids. Per the germline V gene, CDR1 is LNHDA and CDR2 is SQIVND (reference sequence). This chain's CDR3 is CASRDRPATNEKLFF. CDR3 nucleotides: TGTGCCAGCCGGGACAGGCCTGCAACTAATGAAAAACTGTTTTTT.

This clone came up a few times. The rearrangement links TRBV4-3 to TRBJ1-1, with TRBD1 as a possible D gene (5 bases). The V end was cut by 2 bases, the J end by 0 bases, with 10 bases between. Germline V lookup: CDR1 LGHNA, CDR2 YSLEER. The CDR3 spans 15 residues. CDR3 region: CASSQISGMNTEAFF. CDR3 nucleotides: TGCGCCAGCAGCCAAATTTCAGGGATGAACACTGAAGCTTTCTTT.

This clone was seen at least ten times. The chain links TRBV5-5 to TRBJ1-5, with TRBD1 as a possible D gene (5 bases). Germline V gene lookup returns CDR1 SGHKS and CDR2 YYEKEE (reference sequence). The CDR3 consists of 15 residues. Trimming took 4 bases from V and 3 from J, leaving 14 bases between them. In nucleotides, the CDR3 is TGTGCCAGCAGCGGGAGGTGGGGCCCCAATCAGCCCCAGCATTTT. Amino acids: CASSGRWGPNQPQHF. Drawing the rest from reference TRBV5-5 and TRBJ1-5, the complete variable domain is DAGVTQSPTHLIKTRGQQVTLRCSPISGHKSVSWYQQVLGQGPQFIFQYYEKEERGRGNFPDRFSARQFPNYSSELNVNALLLGDSALYLCASSGRWGPNQPQHFGDGTRLSIL.

The chain has TRBV30 and TRBJ1-2; a possible D gene is TRBD1 (5 bases). Germline lookup yields CDR1 GTSNPN and CDR2 SVGIG (reference sequence). Trimming left V 6 bases short and J 4 bases short, with 18 bases between. CDR3 length: 14 residues. Written as DNA, the CDR3 is TGTGCCTGCCCATCAAGGGGCGAAAGCTATGGCTACACCTTC. Amino acid sequence: CACPSRGESYGYTF.

The CDR3 region is CASSWGGYNIQYF. Written as DNA, the CDR3 is TGTGCCAGCAGTTGGGGGGGCTATAACATTCAGTACTTC. V is TRBV6-2 or TRBV6-3 and J is TRBJ2-4; weak D call: TRBD2 (7 bases). The CDR3 covers 13 residues. Germline-derived CDR1 and CDR2 are MNHEY and SVGEGT. The V end lost 4 bases, the J end lost 7 bases, and 11 bases lay between the germline ends.

The rearrangement joins TRBV24-1 to TRBJ1-4; maybe TRBD1 (5 bases). Germline CDR1 is KGHDR and CDR2 is SFDVKD. This CDR3 spans 17 amino acids. Trimming removed 3 bases from V and 4 bases from J, with 17 bases in between. The CDR3 loop is CATSDPTPGQDNEKLFF. CDR3 in DNA: TGTGCCACCAGTGATCCTACCCCAGGGCAAGATAATGAAAAACTGTTTTTT.